These T cell receptor beta chains were read from a single sample in a study of blood T cell repertoires in COVID-19. TCRdb's copy holds only in-frame clones and misses some; the assay was immunoSEQ multiplex PCR. The data show some 160,000 clones, about 82% seen once. Sequenced: peripheral blood. These receptors were taken from a woman aged 80 or older with COVID-19, enrolled during active disease. Both conserved end residues are part of each CDR3. Each record gives: CDR3 protein, CDR3 DNA, J gene, D gene, clone size, V gene. D genes are given only for firm matches. Clone size is not always given. Where it is, it says once, few, many or a class for expanded clones.

CDR3: CSVGRGTGQETQYF; DNA: TGCAGCGTTGGTCGGGGAACCGGCCAAGAGACCCAGTACTTC; J: TRBJ2-5; D: -; size: few; V: TRBV29-1
CDR3: CASRTSGDTGELFF; DNA: TGTGCCAGCCGGACTAGCGGGGACACCGGGGAGCTGTTTTTT; J: TRBJ2-2; D: TRBD2; size: once; V: TRBV3-1/TRBV3-2
CDR3: CASSPSRQSNYGYTF; DNA: TGCGCCAGCAGCCCTTCCCGACAGAGTAACTATGGCTACACCTTC; J: TRBJ1-2; D: -; size: -; V: TRBV4-1
CDR3: CASSREINEQFF; DNA: TGTGCCAGCAGCAGAGAGATCAATGAGCAGTTCTTC; J: TRBJ2-1; D: -; size: -; V: TRBV11-2
CDR3: CASSSTGDLEAFF; DNA: TGTGCCAGCTCGTCTACGGGGGACCTTGAAGCTTTCTTT; J: TRBJ1-1; D: -; size: once; V: TRBV18
CDR3: CASSSFSEQYF; DNA: TGCGCCAGCAGCTCCTTTAGCGAGCAGTACTTC; J: TRBJ2-7; D: -; size: -; V: TRBV5-1
CDR3: CASSGTSGSLSYNEQFF; DNA: TGTGCCAGCAGTGGTACTAGCGGGAGCCTAAGCTACAATGAGCAGTTCTTC; J: TRBJ2-1; D: TRBD2; size: -; V: TRBV6-1
CDR3: CASSTGTNYGYTF; DNA: TGTGCCAGCAGTACAGGGACGAACTATGGCTACACCTTC; J: TRBJ1-2; D: -; size: -; V: TRBV12-3/TRBV12-4
CDR3: CASSPSGMNTEAFF; DNA: TGTGCCAGCTCACCTTCTGGCATGAACACTGAAGCTTTCTTT; J: TRBJ1-1; D: -; size: -; V: TRBV18
CDR3: CASSQKGGREAFF; DNA: TGTGCCAGCAGCCAAAAGGGAGGTAGGGAAGCTTTCTTT; J: TRBJ1-1; D: -; size: -; V: TRBV3-1/TRBV3-2
CDR3: CASRPREAYQETQYF; DNA: TGCGCCAGCAGACCCCGGGAAGCGTACCAAGAGACCCAGTACTTC; J: TRBJ2-5; D: -; size: -; V: TRBV10-2
CDR3: CASSLVGSRDTQYF; DNA: TGCGCCAGCAGCTTGGTCGGGAGTAGGGATACGCAGTATTTT; J: TRBJ2-3; D: -; size: once; V: TRBV5-1
CDR3: CASSNGEGYGYTF; DNA: TGCGCCAGCAGCAACGGGGAGGGCTATGGCTACACCTTC; J: TRBJ1-2; D: -; size: -; V: TRBV5-1
CDR3: CASSDADKWNTIYF; DNA: TGTGCCAGCAGTGACGCGGATAAGTGGAACACCATATATTTT; J: TRBJ1-3; D: -; size: -; V: TRBV6-4
CDR3: CASSRGNLNEKLFF; DNA: TGCGCCAGCAGCCGCGGGAACCTCAATGAAAAACTGTTTTTT; J: TRBJ1-4; D: -; size: -; V: TRBV5-1
CDR3: CASTGYEQYF; DNA: TGTGCCAGCACGGGTTACGAGCAGTACTTC; J: TRBJ2-7; D: -; size: -; V: TRBV2
CDR3: CASSLDRLTGTGVGYTF; DNA: TGCGCCAGCAGCTTGGACCGCCTGACCGGGACAGGGGTCGGCTACACCTTC; J: TRBJ1-2; D: TRBD1; size: -; V: TRBV5-1
CDR3: CASRDRDTEAFF; DNA: TGTGCCAGCAGGGACAGGGACACTGAAGCTTTCTTT; J: TRBJ1-1; D: TRBD1; size: -; V: TRBV6-5
CDR3: CATSGGLTVTHEQFF; DNA: TGTGCCACCAGCGGGGGACTTACGGTCACGCATGAGCAGTTCTTC; J: TRBJ2-1; D: -; size: -; V: TRBV15
CDR3: CASSVGQFSGNTIYF; DNA: TGTGCCAGCAGCGTAGGCCAGTTCTCTGGAAACACCATATATTTT; J: TRBJ1-3; D: -; size: -; V: TRBV9
CDR3: CASRAVYNEQFF; DNA: TGTGCCAGCAGGGCGGTTTACAATGAGCAGTTCTTC; J: TRBJ2-1; D: -; size: -; V: TRBV6-5
CDR3: CASSLAGSQETQYF; DNA: TGCGCCAGCAGCTTGGCAGGCAGCCAAGAGACCCAGTACTTC; J: TRBJ2-5; D: -; size: -; V: TRBV5-1
CDR3: CASSLGGGRPAQPQHF; DNA: TGTGCCAGCAGCTTGGGCGGGGGGCGGCCCGCTCAGCCCCAGCATTTT; J: TRBJ1-5; D: -; size: -; V: TRBV5-5
CDR3: CASSGFPGQGAGGYTF; DNA: TGTGCCAGCAGTGGATTCCCGGGACAGGGGGCCGGTGGCTACACCTTC; J: TRBJ1-2; D: TRBD1; size: -; V: TRBV2
CDR3: CASSQDGGGETQYF; DNA: TGCGCCAGCAGCCAAGATGGCGGGGGAGAGACCCAGTACTTC; J: TRBJ2-5; D: TRBD2; size: -; V: TRBV4-1
CDR3: CASSNQGNTEAFF; DNA: TGTGCCAGCAGTAACCAGGGCAACACTGAAGCTTTCTTT; J: TRBJ1-1; D: -; size: -; V: TRBV2
CDR3: CASSLGRGRVENQPQHF; DNA: TGTGCCAGCAGCTTAGGGCGTGGCAGGGTTGAAAATCAGCCCCAGCATTTT; J: TRBJ1-5; D: -; size: few; V: TRBV7-9
CDR3: CASSTENQSGYTF; DNA: TGTGCCAGTAGTACAGAGAATCAGTCCGGCTACACCTTC; J: TRBJ1-2; D: -; size: -; V: TRBV7-9
CDR3: CASSSLVAGVNTEAFF; DNA: TGCGCCAGCAGCTCCCTCGTCGCGGGAGTGAACACTGAAGCTTTCTTT; J: TRBJ1-1; D: -; size: once; V: TRBV5-1
CDR3: CASSTGVQPQHF; DNA: TGTGCCAGCAGCACAGGGGTTCAGCCCCAGCATTTT; J: TRBJ1-5; D: TRBD1; size: once; V: TRBV12-3/TRBV12-4
CDR3: CASSLEATGPYQPQHF; DNA: TGCGCCAGCAGCTTGGAGGCGACAGGGCCCTATCAGCCCCAGCATTTT; J: TRBJ1-5; D: TRBD1; size: few; V: TRBV5-1
CDR3: CASTLAGGNYGYTF; DNA: TGTGCCAGCACCCTTGCAGGGGGTAACTATGGCTACACCTTC; J: TRBJ1-2; D: TRBD1; size: -; V: TRBV7-9
CDR3: CASSQEDSYGYTF; DNA: TGTGCCAGCAGCCAAGAGGACAGCTATGGCTACACCTTC; J: TRBJ1-2; D: -; size: -; V: TRBV3-1/TRBV3-2